A single sample is the source of the 16 T cell receptor beta chains below, sequenced in a study of cytomegalovirus exposure and HLA in healthy donors (TCRdb year 2017). Library preparation used the immunoSEQ multiplex PCR assay. TCRdb holds this immuneACCESS table with in-frame rearrangements only. Some clones are missing; in checked studies, unresolved V genes explain under half, and the rest has no known cause. The sample table holds tens of thousands of clones, of which around 96% were seen once. About 1.3% of the sample belongs to the ten largest clones. The sample taken for sequencing was PBMCs. All receptors derive from a woman aged 18 to 35 in good health and CMV-seronegative.

The CDR3 sequence is CASSFLGADPEQYF. Here the CDR3 DNA reads TGCGCCAGCAGCTTCTTGGGAGCGGACCCCGAGCAGTACTTC. The chain links TRBV5-1 to TRBJ2-7; D might be TRBD2 (5 bases). This CDR3 has 14 amino acids. CDR1 SGHRS and CDR2 YFSETQ come from the germline V gene. V shed 2 bases and J shed 6 bases, with 15 bases lying between them.

Here the CDR3 reads CASSQGPSGSYEQYF. CDR3 DNA: TGCGCCAGCAGCCAAGGCCCTAGCGGGAGCTACGAGCAGTACTTC. This rearrangement joins TRBV4-1 to TRBJ2-7, with 10 bases that match TRBD2. Germline lookup yields CDR1 MGHRA and CDR2 YSYEKL. Trimming removed 1 base from V and 3 bases from J; junction bases left unmatched: 3. The CDR3 has 15 amino acids.

The gene calls are TRBV2 and TRBJ2-3; 10 bases match TRBD2. The junction had 3 bases not matched to a gene; V was cut back by 4 bases and J by 2 bases. The CDR3 runs 15 residues. Germline V lookup: CDR1 SNHLY, CDR2 FYNNEI. This chain's CDR3 is CASSGLAGTTDTQYF. CDR3 coding DNA: TGTGCCAGCAGTGGACTAGCGGGCACCACAGATACGCAGTATTTT. Complete variable domain (other parts from reference TRBV2 and TRBJ2-3): EPEVTQTPSHQVTQMGQEVILRCVPISNHLYFYWYRQILGQKVEFLVSFYNNEISEKSEIFDDQFSVERPDGSNFTLKIRSTKLEDSAMYFCASSGLAGTTDTQYFGPGTRLTVL.

The chain employs TRBV6-5 and TRBJ2-7; the D gene is possibly TRBD1 (6 bases). The CDR3 contains 16 residues. Germline V gene lookup returns CDR1 MNHEY and CDR2 SVGAGI. Trimming cost V 2 bases and J 2 bases, with 16 bases left between them. This chain's CDR3 is CASSYNKQGRTYEQYF. CDR3 DNA: TGTGCCAGCAGTTACAATAAACAGGGCAGGACCTACGAGCAGTACTTC.

The V gene is TRBV10-2, the J gene TRBJ2-1, with TRBD2 matching 13 bases. This CDR3 region has 19 residues. Germline CDR1 reads WSHSY; CDR2 reads SAAADI. V gave up 0 bases and J gave up 0 bases; unmatched junction bases: 5. The CDR3 reads CASSESGTSGASSYNEQFF. Here the CDR3 DNA reads TGCGCCAGCAGTGAGTCGGGGACTAGCGGGGCGAGCTCCTACAATGAGCAGTTCTTC.

The chain uses TRBV27 and TRBJ1-1, with 10 bases lining up with TRBD1. V was pared by 4 bases and J by 0 bases, with 2 bases of the junction left unmatched. Germline-derived CDR1 and CDR2 are MNHEY and SMNVEV (reference sequence). This CDR3 has 15 residues. CDR3 in amino acids: CASSSGQGLNTEAFF. CDR3 DNA: TGTGCCAGCAGTTCGGGACAGGGGTTGAACACTGAAGCTTTCTTT.

V usage is TRBV11-2 and J usage is TRBJ2-7; the D gene is possibly TRBD1 (5 bases). The CDR3 has 13 residues. Trimming took off 5 bases at V and 2 bases at J, with 10 bases between the two ends. CDR1 SGHAT and CDR2 FQNNGV come from the germline V gene. CDR3 in amino acids: CASSVTAPYEQYF. In nucleotides, the CDR3 is TGTGCCAGCAGCGTGACAGCACCCTACGAGCAGTACTTC.

V gene TRBV6-5 combines with J gene TRBJ2-7; 7 bases line up with TRBD1. The V gene's germline CDR1 is MNHEY and CDR2 SVGAGI. The junction had 11 bases not matched to a gene; V was cut back by 7 bases and J by 5 bases. The length of the CDR3 is 14 residues. The CDR3 sequence: CASNPTFTGDEQYF. CDR3 DNA: TGTGCCAGCAACCCGACATTCACAGGGGACGAGCAGTACTTC.

V gene TRBV7-2 combines with J gene TRBJ1-2; TRBD1 is a possible D gene (5 bases). The germline V gene encodes CDR1 SGHTA and CDR2 FQGNSA. The CDR3 totals 16 residues. The V and J ends lost 4 bases and 8 bases respectively, with 23 bases between them. The CDR3 coding sequence is TGTGCCAGCAGCTCCCGACCCGACAGCTTCAGTGGCGGCTACACCTTC. It codes for CASSSRPDSFSGGYTF.

The chain employs TRBV30 and TRBJ2-1, with no clear D. The V gene lost 7 bases and the J gene lost 0 bases, with 13 bases spanning the gap. Germline-derived CDR1 and CDR2 are GTSNPN and SVGIG (reference sequence). The CDR3 is made up of 14 amino acids. CDR3 DNA sequence: TGTGCCTCAATCCGGGTTAGCTCCTACAATGAGCAGTTCTTC. Its translation: CASIRVSSYNEQFF.

The chain is built from TRBV19 and TRBJ2-1, with TRBD2 identical over 12 bases. V gave up 5 bases and J gave up 6 bases; unmatched junction bases: 5. The CDR3 extends over 15 amino acids. The germline V gene encodes CDR1 LNHDA and CDR2 SQIVND (reference sequence). The CDR3: CASSPSGRASNEQFF. The DNA for the CDR3 is TGTGCCAGTAGTCCTAGCGGGAGGGCATCCAATGAGCAGTTCTTC.

The gene calls are TRBV4-1 and TRBJ2-1; D gene uncertain. V lost 4 bases to trimming and J lost 8 bases, with 12 bases between them. The CDR3 loop spans 13 amino acids. The germline V gene encodes CDR1 MGHRA and CDR2 YSYEKL. The CDR3 DNA reads as TGCGCCAGCAGCCTCATAGTGGTCGATGAGCAGTTCTTC. Translating gives CASSLIVVDEQFF.

The genes are TRBV6-1 and TRBJ1-1; D ambiguous. The V gene's germline CDR1 is MNHNS and CDR2 SASEGT. CDR3 length equals 12 residues. Deletions cut 7 bases from V and 0 bases from J, with 6 bases between. This chain's CDR3 is CASMRLNTEAFF. In nucleotides, the CDR3 is TGTGCCAGCATGAGGCTGAACACTGAAGCTTTCTTT.

This clone has just one count. The chain couples TRBV7-8 to TRBJ2-3; D gene uncertain. CDR1 SGHVS and CDR2 FQNEAQ come from the germline V gene. The CDR3 spans 14 residues. Trimming cost V 2 bases and J 0 bases, with 6 bases left between them. DNA for the CDR3: TGTGCCAGCAGCTTATTTCCTAGCACAGATACGCAGTATTTT. This gives the protein CASSLFPSTDTQYF.

The chain employs TRBV13 and TRBJ2-1; 11 bases are shared with TRBD2. V shed 6 bases, J shed 6 bases, and the junction held 7 bases outside the gene matches. There are 15 residues in the CDR3. Germline V gene lookup returns CDR1 PRHDT and CDR2 FYEKMQ (reference sequence). CDR3 sequence (DNA): TGTGCCAGCAGAACTAGCGGGAGCCTACGCAATGAGCAGTTCTTC. This encodes CASRTSGSLRNEQFF.

This chain connects TRBV6-6 to TRBJ2-5, with TRBD1 as a possible D gene (5 bases). V gave up 5 bases and J gave up 3 bases, with 10 bases separating them. From germline, CDR1 is MNHNY and CDR2 SVGAGI (reference sequence). The CDR3 sequence is 13 residues long. The CDR3 sequence: CASSRTHKETQYF. Written as DNA, the CDR3 is TGTGCCAGCAGTCGGACACACAAAGAGACCCAGTACTTC.